The rows below give T cell receptor beta chains drawn from one sample of a study of blood T cell repertoires in COVID-19. Sequencing was performed with immunoSEQ multiplex PCR; in TCRdb, only in-frame clones are kept and a portion is missing. The sample consists of more than 150,000 clones, roughly 79% of them appearing once. Sequencing was performed on peripheral blood. The receptors were sampled from a woman older than 75 with COVID-19, enrolled during active disease. The conserved cysteine and the conserved F or W are not part of the CDR3 here. Fields, in order: V gene, J gene, CDR3 protein.

v_call: TRBV4-2
j_call: TRBJ2-6
cdr3_aa: ASSRSGQNSGANVLT

v_call: TRBV30
j_call: TRBJ1-2
cdr3_aa: AWSAQGYGYT

v_call: TRBV6-2/TRBV6-3
j_call: TRBJ1-2
cdr3_aa: ASSYYRGGEGYT

v_call: TRBV5-6
j_call: TRBJ1-6
cdr3_aa: ASSSGWGAGSSPLH

v_call: TRBV5-1
j_call: TRBJ2-5
cdr3_aa: ASSGGQGAGETQY

v_call: TRBV7-2
j_call: TRBJ1-2
cdr3_aa: ASSVAGGAGGYT

v_call: TRBV7-9
j_call: TRBJ2-7
cdr3_aa: ASSHPTGYEQY

v_call: TRBV5-6
j_call: TRBJ1-6
cdr3_aa: ASSRTPGQTNSPLH

v_call: TRBV9
j_call: TRBJ2-1
cdr3_aa: ASSVRSGGAGDNEQF

v_call: TRBV2
j_call: TRBJ1-2
cdr3_aa: ASSERWGTGWDDYGYT

v_call: TRBV28
j_call: TRBJ1-2
cdr3_aa: ASSLWGSGGYT

v_call: TRBV2
j_call: TRBJ2-3
cdr3_aa: ASSTQDYSLGDTQY

v_call: TRBV7-9
j_call: TRBJ1-5
cdr3_aa: ASSQGTGDNQPQH

v_call: TRBV7-9
j_call: TRBJ2-1
cdr3_aa: ASSFDEQF

v_call: TRBV15
j_call: TRBJ1-2
cdr3_aa: ATSRDRTTGGYT

v_call: TRBV2
j_call: TRBJ1-1
cdr3_aa: ANPGQGVYTEAF

v_call: TRBV19
j_call: TRBJ1-2
cdr3_aa: ASNRGWDGYT

v_call: TRBV20-1
j_call: TRBJ2-7
cdr3_aa: SANRGDEQY

v_call: TRBV4-1
j_call: TRBJ2-1
cdr3_aa: ASSQAGQATNEQF

v_call: TRBV1
j_call: TRBJ2-3
cdr3_aa: TSSHLRRRVSTDTQY

v_call: TRBV5-1
j_call: TRBJ2-7
cdr3_aa: ASTPSETSGWGEQY

v_call: TRBV28
j_call: TRBJ2-3
cdr3_aa: ASSLVTGGLGRMAGVGSDTQY

v_call: TRBV3-1/TRBV3-2
j_call: TRBJ1-3
cdr3_aa: ASSPPGRAGNTIY

v_call: TRBV10-3
j_call: TRBJ1-3
cdr3_aa: AISESGGSGNTIY

v_call: TRBV19
j_call: TRBJ1-6
cdr3_aa: ASSIDRDRVSPLH

v_call: TRBV6-5
j_call: TRBJ1-5
cdr3_aa: AVGTDRQPQH

v_call: TRBV7-2
j_call: TRBJ1-1
cdr3_aa: ASWDRDLLYTEAF

v_call: TRBV5-4
j_call: TRBJ1-2
cdr3_aa: ASSLGGTGYGYT

v_call: TRBV6-6
j_call: TRBJ1-5
cdr3_aa: ASGEGGTYQPQH